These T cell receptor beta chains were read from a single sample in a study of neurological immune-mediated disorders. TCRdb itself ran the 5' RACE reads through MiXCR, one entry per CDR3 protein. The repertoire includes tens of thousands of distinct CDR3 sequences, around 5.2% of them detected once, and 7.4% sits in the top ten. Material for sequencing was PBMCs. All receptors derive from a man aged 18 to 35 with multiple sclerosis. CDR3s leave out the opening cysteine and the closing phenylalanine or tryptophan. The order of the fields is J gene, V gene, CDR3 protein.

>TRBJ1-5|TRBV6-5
ASSYSGTGGDQPQH
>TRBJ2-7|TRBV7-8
ASSPPFRMGGGLEQY
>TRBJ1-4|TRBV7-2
ASRLGLGVNEKLF
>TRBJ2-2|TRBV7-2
ASTPPRGANTGELF
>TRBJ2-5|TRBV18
ASSPLALGETQY
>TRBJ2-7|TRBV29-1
SVAGAEHEQY
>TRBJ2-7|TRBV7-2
ASSRTSHSYEQY
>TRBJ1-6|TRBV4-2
ASSQDHNRHRSDSPLH
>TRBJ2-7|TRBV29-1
SVRGTIDNDYEQY
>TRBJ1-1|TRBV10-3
AISEWGGTANTEAF
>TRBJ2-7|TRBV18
ASSPGTGSSYEQY
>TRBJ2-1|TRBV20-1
SARDRIVAGGYDEQF
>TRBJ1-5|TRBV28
ASSLRAGQPQH
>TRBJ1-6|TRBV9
ASSNRQTYNSPLH